The 15 T cell receptor beta chains presented below share a single source sample, sequenced in a study of T cell responses to AZD1222 COVID-19 vaccine. Profiled with immunoSEQ multiplex PCR; TCRdb holds only in-frame clones, not every one. This table holds tens of thousands of clones, about 91% found once. Specimen: peripheral blood, collected 28 days after the second AZD1222 dose. All receptors derive from an adult who received the AZD1222 COVID-19 vaccine.

The chain recombines TRBV5-1 with TRBJ1-3; D perhaps matches TRBD1 (5 bases). V lost 4 bases and J lost 4, with 12 bases in between. Per the germline V gene, CDR1 is SGHRS and CDR2 is YFSETQ. The CDR3 spans 14 residues. The CDR3 sequence is CASSAQGVGNTIYF. The DNA for the CDR3 is TGCGCCAGCAGCGCTCAAGGGGTAGGAAACACCATATATTTT. Full variable domain (remainder filled in from reference TRBV5-1 and TRBJ1-3): KAGVTQTPRYLIKTRGQQVTLSCSPISGHRSVSWYQQTPGQGLQFLFEYFSETQRNKGNFPGRFSGRQFSNSRSEMNVSTLELGDSALYLCASSAQGVGNTIYFGEGSWLTVV.

This clone was counted a single time. The genes are TRBV27 and TRBJ2-7; TRBD1 is a possible D gene (5 bases). Germline values: CDR1 MNHEY, CDR2 SMNVEV (reference sequence). V gave up 5 bases and J gave up 0 bases, with 20 bases separating them. This CDR3 spans 17 amino acids. The CDR3 sequence: CASSPTRGAISSYEQYF. CDR3 sequence (DNA): TGTGCCAGCAGTCCCACACGTGGGGCCATTAGCTCCTACGAGCAGTACTTC.

As DNA, the CDR3 is TGTGCCAGCAGCGACAGGGAGATTAATTCACCCCTCCACTTT. This sequence encodes CASSDREINSPLHF. The chain links TRBV6-1 to TRBJ1-6, with 7 bases aligning to TRBD1. This CDR3 region has 14 residues. With V trimmed by 6 bases and J by 6 bases, 5 bases remained unmatched. CDR1 is MNHNS and CDR2 is SASEGT in the germline V gene.

This clone occurred once. The chain uses TRBV18 and TRBJ2-1; D is ambiguous. V was pared by 5 bases and J by 6 bases, with 14 bases between. Germline V CDR1 and CDR2: KGHSH, LQKENI. The CDR3 runs 14 residues. The CDR3 DNA reads as TGTGCCAGCTCATCGGGTCTGGAGTCCAATGAGCAGTTCTTC. It is translated as CASSSGLESNEQFF. Full variable domain (missing parts from reference TRBV18 and TRBJ2-1): NAGVMQNPRHLVRRRGQEARLRCSPMKGHSHVYWYRQLPEEGLKFMVYLQKENIIDESGMPKERFSAEFPKEGPSILRIQQVVRGDSAAYFCASSSGLESNEQFFGPGTRLTVL.

The CDR3 is CAWSVRGPRGTGELFF. The DNA of the CDR3 is TGTGCCTGGAGTGTACGAGGGCCGAGGGGGACCGGGGAGCTGTTTTTT. V and J are TRBV30 and TRBJ2-2, with TRBD1 as a possible D gene (6 bases). Germline CDR1 and CDR2: GTSNPN and SVGIG (reference sequence). The CDR3 loop spans 16 amino acids. The V gene lost 0 bases and the J gene lost 5 bases, with 16 bases spanning the gap.

The V call is TRBV12-5, the J call TRBJ1-4; perhaps TRBD1 as D (5 bases). The germline V and J ends were trimmed by 0 bases and 0 bases, with 11 bases remaining between them. This CDR3 has 17 residues. CDR1 is LGHNT and CDR2 is FRNRAP in the germline V gene. The CDR3 DNA reads as TGTGCTAGTGGTTTGGTACGGGGGTTGGCAACTAATGAAAAACTGTTTTTT. This codes for CASGLVRGLATNEKLFF.

This clone was counted a few times. The gene calls are TRBV5-1 and TRBJ1-2, with 12 bases aligning to TRBD1. Germline values: CDR1 SGHRS, CDR2 YFSETQ. The CDR3 spans 14 residues. The trim removed 4 bases at V and 8 bases at J, leaving 6 bases unmatched. The DNA of the CDR3 is TGCGCCAGCAGCGAGGGGACAGGGGGCCAAGGCTACACCTTC. This translates into CASSEGTGGQGYTF.

This chain joins TRBV20-1 and TRBJ2-3, with unresolved D. Trimming left V 4 bases short and J 2 bases short, with 1 base between. The CDR3 runs to 10 residues. Germline-derived CDR1 and CDR2 are DFQATT and SNEGSKA (reference sequence). CDR3: CSATTDTQYF. The CDR3 nucleotides are TGCAGTGCTACCACAGATACGCAGTATTTT.

The chain links TRBV5-6 to TRBJ1-2; D not resolved. Germline CDR1 reads SGHDT; CDR2 reads YYEEEE. This CDR3 has 14 residues. V was pared by 3 bases and J by 4 bases, with 13 bases between. The CDR3 sequence: CASSSTLDGYGYTF. CDR3 sequence (DNA): TGTGCCAGCAGCTCCACCCTAGACGGCTATGGCTACACCTTC.

The chain is built from TRBV18 and TRBJ2-1, with 9 bases aligning to TRBD2. Trimming cost V 4 bases and J 6 bases; bases outside gene matches: 10. The germline V gene encodes CDR1 KGHSH and CDR2 LQKENI. The CDR3 length is 16 residues. DNA of the CDR3: TGTGCCAGCTCACAAGAGGGACTAGCTTCCCGCAATGAGCAGTTCTTC. This encodes CASSQEGLASRNEQFF.

This chain links TRBV7-8 with TRBJ2-3, with a tentative D call TRBD2 (6 bases). The CDR3 has 14 amino acids. The V end lost 1 base, the J end lost 5 bases, and 10 bases lay between the germline ends. Germline CDR1 SGHVS, CDR2 FQNEAQ. The CDR3 reads CASSLVGGIDTQYF. CDR3 nucleotide sequence: TGTGCCAGCAGCTTAGTTGGGGGGATAGATACGCAGTATTTT.

This clone was recorded only once. The V call is TRBV30, the J call TRBJ1-6; D gene unclear. The CDR3 is 14 amino acids. Trimming took 3 bases from V and 4 from J, leaving 10 bases between them. Germline CDR1 reads GTSNPN; CDR2 reads SVGIG (reference sequence). The CDR3 loop is CAWRAGSYNSPLHF. DNA for the CDR3: TGTGCCTGGAGGGCCGGGTCGTATAATTCACCCCTCCACTTT.

V is TRBV24-1 and J is TRBJ1-2; no definite D call. CDR3 length: 14 residues. Germline CDR1 is KGHDR and CDR2 is SFDVKD. The V gene lost 5 bases and the J gene lost 0 bases, with 9 bases spanning the gap. For the CDR3, the DNA is TGTGCCACCAGTGGGCAGTTTTCTAACTATGGCTACACCTTC. It codes for CATSGQFSNYGYTF.

The rearrangement uses TRBV9 and TRBJ1-4; D possibly corresponds to TRBD1 (6 bases). The CDR3 sequence is 15 residues long. Germline values: CDR1 SGDLS, CDR2 YYNGEE. Trimming shortened V by 4 bases and J by 1 base, and 11 bases separated the two germline ends. The CDR3 DNA follows: TGTGCCAGCAGCCCCCAGGGGCTAACTAATGAAAAACTGTTTTTT. Translation: CASSPQGLTNEKLFF.

V usage is TRBV7-9 and J usage is TRBJ2-7, with unresolved D. The CDR3 consists of 13 residues. Between the trimmed V and J ends, which lost 3 bases and 3 bases, there was a span of 9 bases. CDR1 and CDR2 from the germline V gene are SEHNR and FQNEAQ (reference sequence). CDR3 loop: CASSFSGYYEQYF. CDR3 nucleotides: TGTGCCAGCAGCTTCTCCGGGTACTACGAGCAGTACTTC.